This paragraph reports one T cell receptor beta chain. In the study's own analysis: It was from reference gene primer amplification that nucleated cell counts were estimated. Sequencing was performed with immunoSEQ multiplex PCR; in TCRdb, only in-frame clones are kept and a portion is missing. The V and J calls and the clone size are those of that table, but D and trimming were determined from the DNA. Of 140,000 to 150,000 clones in the sample, around 86% are singletons; the top ten hold 10% to 12%. The V and J ends lost 7 bases and 7 bases respectively, with 14 bases between them. The CDR3 is 14 residues long. Germline CDR1 is SNHLY and CDR2 is FYNNEI. The source of the sample is a study of blood T cell repertoires in COVID-19. As for the study in general: In each case, the material was cDNA or gDNA derived from T cells, B-cell-depleted T cells, or PBMCs.

Adults between roughly 18 and 95 years of age took part from 24 US areas. The chain employs TRBV2 and TRBJ1-6, with no clear D. This TCR derives from a man aged 55 to 69 who had recovered from COVID-19. Specimen: PBMCs or T cells enriched from blood (not recorded which). This CDR3 is CASNGERLNSPLHF. In DNA form, the CDR3 reads TGTGCCAGCAACGGTGAGCGCTTGAATTCACCCCTCCACTTT. Full variable domain (rest looked up from reference TRBV2 and TRBJ1-6): EPEVTQTPSHQVTQMGQEVILRCVPISNHLYFYWYRQILGQKVEFLVSFYNNEISEKSEIFDDQFSVERPDGSNFTLKIRSTKLEDSAMYFCASNGERLNSPLHFGNGTRLTVT.